This TCR beta chain was identified in a study of cytomegalovirus exposure and HLA in healthy donors. V lost 6 bases, J lost 4 bases, and 10 bases lay in between. The CDR3 has 13 amino acids. CDR1 MGHRA and CDR2 YSYEKL come from the germline V gene. Notes on this clone: Its cognate antigen is unknown.

PCR amplification relied on 60 Vbeta primers (plus 13 Jbeta primers). Libraries were prepared by immunoSEQ multiplex PCR; TCRdb keeps only in-frame clonotypes and omits some of them. The sample lists 90,000 or so clones, 75% to 90% occurring once. Findings and limits, study-wide: CMV serostatus was the only recorded immune exposure for donors. TRBV6-2, TRBV6-3 and some other V segments were unresolvable in 87-base-pair reads. In a later analysis, across HLA loci, associated TCR counts were highest for DRB1, lowest for HLA-C. Follow-up analysis later connected one missense variant in DCLRE1C with trimming of TCR beta V- and J-genes.

The rearrangement links TRBV4-1 to TRBJ1-5; maybe TRBD1 (5 bases). The receptor was derived from a man aged 50 to 59 in good health and CMV-seropositive. The specimen was PBMCs. Here the CDR3 reads CASSSDTNQPQHF. As DNA, the CDR3 is TGCGCCAGCAGTTCGGACACAAATCAGCCCCAGCATTTT.